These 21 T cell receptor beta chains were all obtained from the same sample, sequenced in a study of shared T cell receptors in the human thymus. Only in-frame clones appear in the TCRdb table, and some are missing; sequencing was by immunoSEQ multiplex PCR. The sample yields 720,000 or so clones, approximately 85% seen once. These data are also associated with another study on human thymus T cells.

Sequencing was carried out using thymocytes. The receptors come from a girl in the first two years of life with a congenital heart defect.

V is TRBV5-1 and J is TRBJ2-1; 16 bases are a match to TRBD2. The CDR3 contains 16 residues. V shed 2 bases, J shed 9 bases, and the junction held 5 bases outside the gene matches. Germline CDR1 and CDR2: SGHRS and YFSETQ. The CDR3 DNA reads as TGCGCCAGCAGCTTTTCCGGGACTAGCGGGGGGGGTGAGCAGTTCTTC. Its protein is CASSFSGTSGGGEQFF.

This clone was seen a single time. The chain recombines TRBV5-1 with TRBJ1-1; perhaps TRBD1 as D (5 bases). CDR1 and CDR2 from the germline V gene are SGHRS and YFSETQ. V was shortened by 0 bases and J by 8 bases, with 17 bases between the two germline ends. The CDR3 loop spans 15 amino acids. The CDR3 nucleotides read TGCGCCAGCAGCTTGGTTGGGTCAGGGCTGGGCGAAGCTTTCTTT. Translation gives CASSLVGSGLGEAFF.

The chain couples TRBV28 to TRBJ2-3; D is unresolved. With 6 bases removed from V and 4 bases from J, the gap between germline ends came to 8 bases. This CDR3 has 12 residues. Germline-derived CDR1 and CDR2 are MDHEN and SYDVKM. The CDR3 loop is CASSPSPDTQYF. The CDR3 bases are TGTGCCAGCAGCCCTTCTCCAGATACGCAGTATTTT.

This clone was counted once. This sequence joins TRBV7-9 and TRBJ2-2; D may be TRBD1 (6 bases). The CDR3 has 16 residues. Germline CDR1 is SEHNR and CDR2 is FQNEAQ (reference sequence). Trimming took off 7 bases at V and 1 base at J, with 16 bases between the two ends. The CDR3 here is CASTILQGRNTGELFF. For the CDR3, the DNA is TGTGCCAGCACCATACTACAGGGTCGGAACACCGGGGAGCTGTTTTTT.

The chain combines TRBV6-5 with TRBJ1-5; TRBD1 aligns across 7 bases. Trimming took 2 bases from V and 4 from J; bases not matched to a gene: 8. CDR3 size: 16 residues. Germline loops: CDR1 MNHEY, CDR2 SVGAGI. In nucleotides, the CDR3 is TGTGCCAGCAGTTACCGACGACAGGGCGGGAATCAGCCCCAGCATTTT. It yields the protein CASSYRRQGGNQPQHF.

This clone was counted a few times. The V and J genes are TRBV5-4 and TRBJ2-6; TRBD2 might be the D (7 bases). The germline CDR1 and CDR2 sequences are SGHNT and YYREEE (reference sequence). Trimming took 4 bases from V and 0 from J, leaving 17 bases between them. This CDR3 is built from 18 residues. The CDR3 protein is CASSPGGGSSSGANVLTF. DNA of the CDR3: TGTGCCAGCAGCCCGGGGGGCGGGTCGAGCTCTGGGGCCAACGTCCTGACTTTC.

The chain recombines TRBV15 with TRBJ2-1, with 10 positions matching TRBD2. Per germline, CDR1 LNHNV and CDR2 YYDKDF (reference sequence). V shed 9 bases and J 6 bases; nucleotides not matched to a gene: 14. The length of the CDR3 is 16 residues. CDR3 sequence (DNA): TGTGCCACGAAACCCTCAATAGCGGGGGGCACCAATGAGCAGTTCTTC. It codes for CATKPSIAGGTNEQFF.

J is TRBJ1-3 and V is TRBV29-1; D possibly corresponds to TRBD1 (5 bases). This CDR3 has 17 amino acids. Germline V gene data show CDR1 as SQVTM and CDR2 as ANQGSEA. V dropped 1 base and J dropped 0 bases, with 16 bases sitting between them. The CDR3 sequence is CSVEVGPGRYSGNTIYF. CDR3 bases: TGCAGCGTTGAAGTGGGACCAGGGAGGTACTCTGGAAACACCATATATTTT.

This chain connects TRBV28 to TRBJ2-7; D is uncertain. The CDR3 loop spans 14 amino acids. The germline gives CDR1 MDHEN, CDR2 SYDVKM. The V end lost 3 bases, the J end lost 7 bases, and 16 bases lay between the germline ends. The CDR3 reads CASSLSVALPEQYF. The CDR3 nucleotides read TGTGCCAGCAGTTTGTCAGTTGCCCTCCCGGAGCAGTACTTC.

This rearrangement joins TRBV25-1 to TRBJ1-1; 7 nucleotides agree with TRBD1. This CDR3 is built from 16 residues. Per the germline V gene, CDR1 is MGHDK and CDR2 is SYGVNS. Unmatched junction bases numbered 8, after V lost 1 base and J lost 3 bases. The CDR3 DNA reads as TGTGCCAGCAGTGAATGGGGCAGGGGGATGGACACTGAAGCTTTCTTT. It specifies CASSEWGRGMDTEAFF.

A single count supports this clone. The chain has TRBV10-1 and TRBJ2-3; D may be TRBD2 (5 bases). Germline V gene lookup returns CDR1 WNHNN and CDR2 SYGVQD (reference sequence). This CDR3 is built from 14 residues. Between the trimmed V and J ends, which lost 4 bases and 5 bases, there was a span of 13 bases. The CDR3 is CASSGKRVQDTQYF. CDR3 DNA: TGCGCCAGCAGTGGTAAGAGGGTTCAAGATACGCAGTATTTT.

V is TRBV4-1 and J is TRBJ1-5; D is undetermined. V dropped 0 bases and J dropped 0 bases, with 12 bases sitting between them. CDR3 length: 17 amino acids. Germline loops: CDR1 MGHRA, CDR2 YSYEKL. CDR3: CASSQDGPVDSNQPQHF. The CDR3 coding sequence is TGCGCCAGCAGCCAAGATGGGCCAGTTGATAGCAATCAGCCCCAGCATTTT.

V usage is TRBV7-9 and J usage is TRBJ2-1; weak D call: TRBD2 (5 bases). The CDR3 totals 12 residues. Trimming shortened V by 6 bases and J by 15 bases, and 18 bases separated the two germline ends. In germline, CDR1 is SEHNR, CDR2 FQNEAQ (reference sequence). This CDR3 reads CASSGSRAGLFF. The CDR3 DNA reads TGTGCCAGCAGTGGGTCGCGGGCCGGGTTGTTCTTC.

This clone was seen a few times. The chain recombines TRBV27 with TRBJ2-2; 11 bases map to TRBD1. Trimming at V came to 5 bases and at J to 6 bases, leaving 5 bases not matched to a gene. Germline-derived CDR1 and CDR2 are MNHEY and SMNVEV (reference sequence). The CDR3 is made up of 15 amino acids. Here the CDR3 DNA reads TGTGCCAGCAGTCCCCCGGGACAGGGGGCCGGGGAGCTGTTTTTT. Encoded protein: CASSPPGQGAGELFF.

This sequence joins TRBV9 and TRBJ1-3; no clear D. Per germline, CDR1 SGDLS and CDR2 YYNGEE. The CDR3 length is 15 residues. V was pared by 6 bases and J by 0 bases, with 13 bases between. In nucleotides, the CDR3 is TGTGCCAGCACTCAAAAGGAGGACTCTGGAAACACCATATATTTT. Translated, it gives CASTQKEDSGNTIYF.

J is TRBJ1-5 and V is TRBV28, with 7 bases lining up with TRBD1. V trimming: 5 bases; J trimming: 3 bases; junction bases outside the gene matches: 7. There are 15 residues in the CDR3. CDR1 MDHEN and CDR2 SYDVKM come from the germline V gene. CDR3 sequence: CASSPDRDPNQPQHF. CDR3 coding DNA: TGTGCCAGCAGTCCTGACAGGGATCCCAATCAGCCCCAGCATTTT.

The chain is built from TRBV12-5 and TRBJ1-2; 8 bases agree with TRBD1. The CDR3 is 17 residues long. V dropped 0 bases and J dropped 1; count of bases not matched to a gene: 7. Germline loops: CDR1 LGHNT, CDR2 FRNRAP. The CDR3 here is CASGLVLQGVGNYGYTF. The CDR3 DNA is TGTGCTAGTGGTTTGGTCTTACAGGGGGTAGGTAACTATGGCTACACCTTC.

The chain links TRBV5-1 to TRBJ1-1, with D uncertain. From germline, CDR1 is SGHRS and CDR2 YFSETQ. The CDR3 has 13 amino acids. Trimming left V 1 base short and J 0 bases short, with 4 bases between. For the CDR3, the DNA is TGCGCCAGCAGCTTGTCAATGAACACTGAAGCTTTCTTT. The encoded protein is CASSLSMNTEAFF.

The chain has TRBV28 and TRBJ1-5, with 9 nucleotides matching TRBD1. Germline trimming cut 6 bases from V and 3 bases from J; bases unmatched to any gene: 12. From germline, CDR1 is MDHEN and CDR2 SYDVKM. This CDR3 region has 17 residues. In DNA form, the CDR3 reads TGTGCCAGCAGCACAAAGCCGGGACAGGGCCCCAATCAGCCCCAGCATTTT. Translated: CASSTKPGQGPNQPQHF.

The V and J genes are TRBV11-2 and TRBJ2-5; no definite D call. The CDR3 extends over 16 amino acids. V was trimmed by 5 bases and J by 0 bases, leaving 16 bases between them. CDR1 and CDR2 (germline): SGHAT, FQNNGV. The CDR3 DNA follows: TGTGCCAGCAGCCCTCCCCCCTACTATTACCAAGAGACCCAGTACTTC. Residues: CASSPPPYYYQETQYF.

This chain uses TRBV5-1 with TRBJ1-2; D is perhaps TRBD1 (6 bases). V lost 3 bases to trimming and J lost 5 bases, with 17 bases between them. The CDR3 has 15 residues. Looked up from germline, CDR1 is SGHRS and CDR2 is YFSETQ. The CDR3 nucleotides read TGCGCCAGCAGCTCAAGTGACAGGCGTGTTTATGGCTACACCTTC. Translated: CASSSSDRRVYGYTF.